This entry lists 19 T cell receptor beta chains sequenced from one sample in a study of OX40 agonist ivuxolimab in advanced cancers. Data came from immunoSEQ multiplex PCR; TCRdb stores just in-frame clones and leaves some out. The sample lists about 29,000 clones; roughly four fifths were seen once. Material: CD4+ or CD8+ T cells sorted from blood, obtained in a trial of the OX40 agonist ivuxolimab. All receptors come from an adult with an advanced solid tumor such as melanoma, head and neck, liver or kidney cancer.

A single count supports this clone. The CDR3 coding sequence is TGTGCCAGCAGCTTAGGGCCGGGTGCCACTGAAGCTTTCTTT. It translates to CASSLGPGATEAFF. The V and J genes are TRBV7-3 and TRBJ1-1; the D is unclear. CDR1 and CDR2 from the germline V gene are SGHTA and FQGTGA. V lost 2 bases to trimming and J lost 4 bases, with 11 bases between them. The CDR3 has 14 amino acids.

In DNA, the CDR3 is TGTGCCAGCCGGATAGCCCCCGGGGATGGGGCCAACGTCCTGACTTTC. Amino acid sequence: CASRIAPGDGANVLTF. The J gene is TRBJ2-6, the V gene TRBV11-2; D is perhaps TRBD2 (5 bases). V lost 8 bases, J lost 3 bases, and 17 bases lay in between. The CDR3 totals 16 residues. CDR1 is SGHAT, CDR2 FQNNGV, per germline.

This clone was observed once. At one of its ends the junction is not consistent with the germline gene, which may arise from a read error. The CDR3 sequence: CASSQRFGTPIF. CDR3 DNA: TGTGCCAGCAGTCAGCGCTTCGGGACTCCAATCTTC. The chain recombines TRBV6-1 with TRBJ2-7, with D perhaps matching TRBD2 (6 bases). Germline values: CDR1 MNHNS, CDR2 SASEGT. The CDR3 extends over 12 amino acids.

V gene TRBV19 combines with J gene TRBJ1-1, with 8 bases identical to TRBD1. The V gene's germline CDR1 is LNHDA and CDR2 SQIVND (reference sequence). This CDR3 has 19 residues. Trimming at V came to 3 bases and at J to 6 bases, leaving 21 bases not matched to a gene. CDR3 in amino acids: CASSIRRQWTGLEASEAFF. CDR3 bases: TGTGCCAGTAGTATTCGGCGTCAGTGGACAGGGCTTGAAGCTTCTGAAGCTTTCTTT. The entire variable domain, with the rest obtained from reference TRBV19 and TRBJ1-1, is as follows: DGGITQSPKYLFRKEGQNVTLSCEQNLNHDAMYWYRQDPGQGLRLIYYSQIVNDFQKGDIAEGYSVSREKKESFPLTVTSAQKNPTAFYLCASSIRRQWTGLEASEAFFGQGTRLTVV.

This clone was detected only a few times. The chain couples TRBV6-1 to TRBJ2-2, with D maybe TRBD1 (6 bases). The CDR3 runs to 15 residues. Deletions cut 7 bases from V and 0 bases from J, with 12 bases between. CDR1 is MNHNS, CDR2 SASEGT, per germline. CDR3 sequence (DNA): TGTGCCAGCACCCCACAGGGATCGAACACCGGGGAGCTGTTTTTT. It specifies CASTPQGSNTGELFF.

This rearrangement joins TRBV4-2 to TRBJ2-3; 7 bases line up with TRBD2. This CDR3 has 19 residues. With V trimmed by 2 bases and J by 2 bases, 16 bases remained unmatched. Germline V gene lookup returns CDR1 LGHNA and CDR2 YNFKEQ. The CDR3 nucleotides read TGTGCCAGCAGCCAATTCCTGTTTGCAGCGGGGTTCGACACAGATACGCAGTATTTT. Encoded protein: CASSQFLFAAGFDTDTQYF.

CDR3 DNA: TGTGCCTGGAGCTGGGGGGGGTCCTACAATGAGCAGTTCTTC. Translating gives CAWSWGGSYNEQFF. This chain connects TRBV30 to TRBJ2-1; 7 bases line up with TRBD2. Germline trimming cut 3 bases from V and 1 base from J; bases unmatched to any gene: 3. The CDR3 runs 14 residues. Germline V gives CDR1 GTSNPN, CDR2 SVGIG (reference sequence). The variable domain in full, completed from reference TRBV30 and TRBJ2-1, reads SQTIHQWPATLVQPVGSPLSLECTVEGTSNPNLYWYRQAAGRGLQLLFYSVGIGQISSEVPQNLSASRPQDRQFILSSKKLLLSDSGFYLCAWSWGGSYNEQFFGPGTRLTVL.

The V gene is TRBV4-2, the J gene TRBJ2-1; TRBD1 matches 7 bases. There are 15 residues in the CDR3. Per the germline V gene, CDR1 is LGHNA and CDR2 is YNFKEQ. Trimming took 0 bases from V and 7 from J; bases not matched to a gene: 6. The CDR3 region has the DNA TGTGCCAGCAGCCAAGAAGGGGGCCGGTGGAATGAGCAGTTCTTC. It yields the protein CASSQEGGRWNEQFF.

The chain carries TRBV6-5 and TRBJ2-1; TRBD1 might be the D (5 bases). The CDR3 consists of 13 residues. Trimming shortened V by 6 bases and J by 8 bases, and 14 bases separated the two germline ends. Germline V gives CDR1 MNHEY, CDR2 SVGAGI. CDR3 sequence reads: CASSNGWGDEQFF. The DNA for the CDR3 is TGTGCCAGCAGCAACGGGTGGGGCGATGAGCAGTTCTTC.

The chain combines TRBV7-9 with TRBJ2-1, with 11 bases that match TRBD2. V shed 3 bases and J 8 bases; nucleotides not matched to a gene: 12. Germline CDR1 SEHNR, CDR2 FQNEAQ (reference sequence). This CDR3 has 17 residues. As DNA, the CDR3 is TGTGCCAGCAGCTTCATCCCCCCTAGCGGGGGGCGGGATGAGCAGTTCTTC. It specifies CASSFIPPSGGRDEQFF. The whole variable domain, remainder taken from reference TRBV7-9 and TRBJ2-1, is DTGVSQNPRHKITKRGQNVTFRCDPISEHNRLYWYRQTLGQGPEFLTYFQNEAQLEKSRLLSDRFSAERPKGSFSTLEIQRTEQGDSAMYLCASSFIPPSGGRDEQFFGPGTRLTVL.

The V gene is TRBV5-6, the J gene TRBJ2-7, with TRBD1 as a possible D gene (6 bases). This CDR3 is 14 amino acids long. The V and J ends lost 5 bases and 0 bases respectively, with 12 bases between them. The germline CDR1 and CDR2 sequences are SGHDT and YYEEEE. CDR3 amino acids: CASSYGTPSYEQYF. CDR3 in DNA: TGTGCCAGCAGTTACGGGACACCCTCCTACGAGCAGTACTTC.

The chain carries TRBV9 and TRBJ1-1; D uncertain. Trimming pared 3 bases from V and 1 base from J, leaving 7 bases between. This CDR3 contains 13 residues. Germline V lookup: CDR1 SGDLS, CDR2 YYNGEE. The CDR3 bases are TGTGCCAGCAGCGGAGCAGAGAACACTGAAGCTTTCTTT. Its protein is CASSGAENTEAFF.

This chain links TRBV2 with TRBJ2-7, with TRBD2 matching 13 bases. The V and J ends lost 7 bases and 2 bases, in that order; junction bases with no gene match: 14. The germline V gene encodes CDR1 SNHLY and CDR2 FYNNEI. The CDR3 loop spans 18 amino acids. As DNA, the CDR3 is TGTGCCAGCACCTACTGGGGGACTAGCGGGACCGTACCCTACGAGCAGTACTTC. Its protein is CASTYWGTSGTVPYEQYF.

V is TRBV6-1 and J is TRBJ2-7; 8 bases are a match to TRBD1. V was pared by 6 bases and J by 6 bases, with 10 bases of the junction left unmatched. From germline, CDR1 is MNHNS and CDR2 SASEGT. The CDR3 spans 14 residues. CDR3 coding DNA: TGTGCCAGCAGAACGACAGGGGTTGTCGGCGAGCAGTACTTC. Translating it yields CASRTTGVVGEQYF.

This clone was picked up a small number of times. This chain links TRBV27 with TRBJ2-7; no clear D gene. V shed 1 base and J shed 0 bases, with 7 bases lying between them. This CDR3 region has 14 residues. Germline V CDR1 and CDR2: MNHEY, SMNVEV (reference sequence). CDR3 nucleotide sequence: TGTGCCAGCAGTTTATTCCTGGGCTCCTACGAGCAGTACTTC. It specifies CASSLFLGSYEQYF.

This clone was seen once. The chain combines TRBV28 with TRBJ2-3; unclear D gene. The germline CDR1 and CDR2 sequences are MDHEN and SYDVKM. The CDR3 has 14 residues. V was clipped by 1 base and J by 2 bases, with 7 bases between them. CDR3 coding DNA: TGTGCCAGCAGTTTATATTCGACCACAGATACGCAGTATTTT. This translates into CASSLYSTTDTQYF.

The chain carries TRBV6-1 and TRBJ1-2, with TRBD1 identical over 9 bases. The length of the CDR3 is 11 residues. The V segment lost 6 bases and the J segment 7 bases; nucleotides outside the gene matches: 0. From germline, CDR1 is MNHNS and CDR2 SASEGT. The CDR3 reads CASRTGGGYTF. The CDR3 coding sequence is TGTGCCAGCAGGACAGGGGGTGGCTACACCTTC.

Note on this clone: Its ends do not fully match the called genes, so a read error is possible. The rearrangement links TRBV7-9 to TRBJ2-7; 9 nucleotides align to TRBD2. From germline, CDR1 is SEHNR and CDR2 FQNEAQ (reference sequence). This CDR3 has 13 amino acids. The CDR3 nucleotides read TGTGCCAGCAGTTCAGCGGGGGGCTACAAGCAGTACTTC. This codes for CASSSAGGYKQYF.

The genes are TRBV19 and TRBJ1-6; maybe TRBD1 (6 bases). CDR1 and CDR2 (germline): LNHDA, SQIVND (reference sequence). Trimming left V 0 bases short and J 3 bases short, with 12 bases between. The CDR3 is made up of 17 amino acids. The CDR3 loop reads CASSIDPRDNYNSPLHF. CDR3 DNA: TGTGCCAGTAGTATAGACCCTCGGGACAACTATAATTCACCCCTCCACTTT.